This TCR beta chain was identified in a study of T cells after yellow fever vaccination. TCRdb itself ran the 5' RACE reads through MiXCR, one entry per CDR3 protein. Of around 250,000 distinct CDR3 sequences listed, 6.9% are singletons. Notes on this clonotype: One junction end disagrees with the germline gene, perhaps due to a read error.

Germline-derived CDR1 and CDR2 are SGDLS and YYNGEE. The CDR3 sequence is 14 residues long. This sequence originates from a man aged 25 to 40 who received the YFV17D yellow fever vaccine. Sequencing was performed on CD4+ T cells sorted from PBMCs, taken 15 days after the yellow fever booster vaccination. The chain is built from TRBV9 and TRBJ2-5; no definite D call. CDR3 bases: TGTGCCAGCAGTGTAGAAGTAAGTGAGGAGACCCAGTACTTC. Translation: CASSVEVSEETQYF.